Below, 26 T cell receptor beta chains from the same sample are listed, as sequenced in a study of cytomegalovirus exposure and HLA in healthy donors. 13 Jbeta primers and 60 Vbeta primers were used for the PCR. Profiling relied on immunoSEQ multiplex PCR, and the TCRdb table lists in-frame clones only, not all of them. The table shows around 140,000 clones, with around 76% occurring only once. Sequencing was performed on PBMCs. Receptors originate from a male donor in good health and CMV-seronegative.

In this sample, this clone turned up a few times. V gene TRBV6-4 combines with J gene TRBJ2-5, with TRBD1 identical over 8 bases. The CDR3 runs to 15 residues. The J segment lost 5 bases and the V segment lost 2 bases, leaving 7 bases of the junction unmatched. The V gene's germline CDR1 is MRHNA and CDR2 SNTAGT. The CDR3 DNA reads as TGTGCCAGCAGTGACCCACAGGGGGTCGAGGAGACCCAGTACTTC. This translates into CASSDPQGVEETQYF.

The V call is TRBV7-2, the J call TRBJ1-4; 8 bases align to TRBD1. The CDR3 length is 15 residues. CDR1 and CDR2 (germline): SGHTA, FQGNSA. V gave up 5 bases and J gave up 8 bases; unmatched junction bases: 10. The CDR3: CASSQRTGREEKLFF. The CDR3 DNA reads TGTGCCAGCAGCCAGAGGACAGGGAGAGAGGAAAAACTGTTTTTT.

The chain carries TRBV5-1 and TRBJ2-7, with D possibly TRBD2 on 8 matching bases. The CDR3 consists of 20 residues. V was cut by 0 bases and J by 5 bases, with 30 bases left in between. From germline, CDR1 is SGHRS and CDR2 YFSETQ. CDR3 nucleotide sequence: TGCGCCAGCAGCTTGGAGGGGGCCTGTTCGGACCAGCGGGAGACCGACGAGCAGTACTTC. Residues: CASSLEGACSDQRETDEQYF.

The sample holds a few counts of this clone. The CDR3 sequence is CASSETRDRGFEAFF. DNA of the CDR3: TGTGCCAGCAGTGAGACCCGGGACAGGGGATTTGAAGCTTTCTTT. This sequence joins TRBV25-1 and TRBJ1-1; TRBD1 matches at 10 bases. Germline V gene data show CDR1 as MGHDK and CDR2 as SYGVNS. V shed 3 bases, J shed 7 bases, and the junction held 8 bases outside the gene matches. The CDR3 has 15 residues. The whole variable domain, remainder taken from reference TRBV25-1 and TRBJ1-1, is EADIYQTPRYLVIGTGKKITLECSQTMGHDKMYWYQQDPGMELHLIHYSYGVNSTEKGDLSSESTVSRIRTEHFPLTLESARPSHTSQYLCASSETRDRGFEAFFGQGTRLTVV.

The rearrangement links TRBV18 to TRBJ1-4; 7 bases agree with TRBD1. The CDR3 covers 15 residues. Trimming removed 3 bases from V and 7 bases from J; junction bases left unmatched: 8. Germline CDR1 reads KGHSH; CDR2 reads LQKENI. CDR3 coding DNA: TGTGCCAGCTCACCTGCCGGTAGGGGGCTTGAAAAACTGTTTTTT. It translates to CASSPAGRGLEKLFF.

V usage is TRBV6-5 and J usage is TRBJ2-5; 7 bases map to TRBD1. The J call could be wrong; TRBJ2-7 is a better fit for the DNA end. This CDR3 contains 13 residues. Germline CDR1 is MNHEY and CDR2 is SVGAGI. DNA for the CDR3: TGTGCCAGCAGTGCGAGACAGGGACACGAGCAGTACTTC. The encoded protein is CASSARQGHEQYF.

The chain has TRBV4-1 and TRBJ2-1; 11 nucleotides line up with TRBD2. The CDR3 is 17 amino acids. Germline CDR1 MGHRA, CDR2 YSYEKL. J lost 7 bases, V lost 3 bases, and 11 bases had no gene match. The chain's CDR3 is CASSQGPPGLAVNEQFF. CDR3 coding DNA: TGCGCCAGCAGCCAGGGACCACCGGGACTAGCGGTGAATGAGCAGTTCTTC.

This chain uses TRBV28 with TRBJ2-7; D perhaps matches TRBD1 (6 bases). The ends were cut back, 2 bases at V and 3 bases at J, with 8 bases in the middle. The CDR3 sequence is 13 residues long. Germline V CDR1 and CDR2: MDHEN, SYDVKM. The CDR3 spells CASSLGGGYEQYF. The CDR3 nucleotides read TGTGCCAGCAGTTTAGGGGGCGGCTACGAGCAGTACTTC.

The genes are TRBV28 and TRBJ2-7; D is possibly TRBD1 (6 bases). The germline CDR1 and CDR2 sequences are MDHEN and SYDVKM. The length of the CDR3 is 15 residues. V lost 0 bases, J lost 1 base, and 10 bases lay in between. The DNA of the CDR3 is TGTGCCAGCAGTTTATGGCTGGGGGCGTCCTACGAGCAGTACTTC. Residues: CASSLWLGASYEQYF.

This clone was observed a handful of times. The chain combines TRBV11-2 with TRBJ2-3; weak D call: TRBD2 (6 bases). This CDR3 contains 16 residues. Germline V gene lookup returns CDR1 SGHAT and CDR2 FQNNGV. The V end lost 5 bases, the J end lost 4 bases, and 19 bases lay between the germline ends. CDR3 protein: CASSPPSSVIPDTQYF. CDR3 coding DNA: TGTGCCAGCAGCCCACCCTCTAGCGTTATTCCAGATACGCAGTATTTT.

This clone has just a few counts. The J gene is TRBJ1-5, the V gene TRBV7-2, with 7 bases identical to TRBD1. V was clipped by 5 bases and J by 1 base; unmatched bases: 2. CDR1 and CDR2 (germline): SGHTA, FQGNSA. The CDR3 totals 14 residues. The CDR3 region has the DNA TGTGCCAGCAGCAAGGACAGGAGCAATCAGCCCCAGCATTTT. This translates into CASSKDRSNQPQHF.

The DNA of the CDR3 is TGTGCCAGCAGCTTGACAGGGGATAGCTATGGTACGCAGTATTTT. This codes for CASSLTGDSYGTQYF. The chain uses TRBV7-2 and TRBJ2-3, with 8 bases fitting TRBD1. Germline V lookup: CDR1 SGHTA, CDR2 FQGNSA. V was pared by 3 bases and J by 8 bases, with 10 bases of the junction left unmatched. The CDR3 spans 15 residues.

The V gene is TRBV28, the J gene TRBJ1-6, with 10 bases that match TRBD1. V lost 6 bases to trimming and J lost 8 bases; unmatched junction nucleotides: 10. Germline-derived CDR1 and CDR2 are MDHEN and SYDVKM. The CDR3 has 16 residues. The CDR3 DNA is TGTGCCAGCAGACGACCGGGACAGGGGTTGGATTCACCCCTCCACTTT. Its translation is CASRRPGQGLDSPLHF.

The chain recombines TRBV7-9 with TRBJ1-4; D is perhaps TRBD1 (5 bases). Looked up from germline, CDR1 is SEHNR and CDR2 is FQNEAQ (reference sequence). The CDR3 runs 16 residues. V was cut by 5 bases and J by 2 bases, with 15 bases left in between. As DNA, the CDR3 is TGTGCCAGCAGCGCAGGCATTCAGGGCACTAATGAAAAACTGTTTTTT. It encodes CASSAGIQGTNEKLFF. Using reference TRBV7-9 and TRBJ1-4 for the parts outside the CDR3, the full variable domain is DTGVSQNPRHKITKRGQNVTFRCDPISEHNRLYWYRQTLGQGPEFLTYFQNEAQLEKSRLLSDRFSAERPKGSFSTLEIQRTEQGDSAMYLCASSAGIQGTNEKLFFGSGTQLSVL.

This clone was counted a few times. The genes are TRBV2 and TRBJ1-2; D remains ambiguous. The germline V gene encodes CDR1 SNHLY and CDR2 FYNNEI. V was pared by 4 bases and J by 8 bases, with 14 bases between. The CDR3 spans 13 residues. The CDR3 loop is CASSVDRETGYTF. The CDR3 bases are TGTGCCAGCAGTGTGGACCGGGAAACAGGCTACACCTTC.

The chain employs TRBV6-4 and TRBJ2-2, with D possibly TRBD2 on 6 matching bases. V lost 5 bases and J 2 bases, leaving 9 bases between the germline ends. CDR3 length: 14 amino acids. CDR1 and CDR2 (germline): MRHNA, SNTAGT. CDR3 DNA: TGTGCCAGCAGTAGGGAGGAAAACACCGGGGAGCTGTTTTTT. It is translated as CASSREENTGELFF.

This clone was observed a single time. The chain uses TRBV7-9 and TRBJ2-7, with 9 bases aligning to TRBD1. There are 16 residues in the CDR3. J was trimmed by 2 bases and V by 0 bases; bases with no gene match: 5. Germline V lookup: CDR1 SEHNR, CDR2 FQNEAQ (reference sequence). In DNA form, the CDR3 reads TGTGCCAGCAGCTTAGCGGGGACAGGGTTCCCCTACGAGCAGTACTTC. This translates into CASSLAGTGFPYEQYF.

The chain recombines TRBV29-1 with TRBJ2-7; 8 bases line up with TRBD1. CDR1 is SQVTM and CDR2 is ANQGSEA in the germline V gene. The CDR3 is made up of 14 amino acids. With V trimmed by 5 bases and J by 0 bases, 6 bases remained unmatched. The CDR3 region has the DNA TGCAGCGTTTCCGGGACAGGCGACTCCTACGAGCAGTACTTC. It is translated as CSVSGTGDSYEQYF.

The chain links TRBV18 to TRBJ2-1, with 13 bases aligning to TRBD2. The ends lost 4 bases at V and 7 bases at J; junction bases unmatched: 4. The germline V gene has CDR1 KGHSH and CDR2 LQKENI. This CDR3 contains 15 residues. The CDR3 sequence: CASSRTSGSGNEQFF. DNA of the CDR3: TGTGCCAGCTCACGGACTAGCGGGAGTGGTAATGAGCAGTTCTTC.

V usage is TRBV19 and J usage is TRBJ1-5; the D gene is possibly TRBD1 (5 bases). Looked up from germline, CDR1 is LNHDA and CDR2 is SQIVND (reference sequence). Trimming pared 4 bases from V and 2 bases from J, leaving 15 bases between. This CDR3 is built from 16 residues. The CDR3 nucleotides read TGTGCCAGTAGTACTAAGGCAGGGTTTGGCAATCAGCCCCAGCATTTT. Protein product: CASSTKAGFGNQPQHF.

This chain uses TRBV11-3 with TRBJ2-1; possibly TRBD2 for D (5 bases). V lost 3 bases, J lost 7 bases, and 13 bases lay in between. Germline V gives CDR1 SGHNT, CDR2 YENEEA. This CDR3 has 14 amino acids. CDR3 protein: CASSFSPGFNEQFF. CDR3 coding DNA: TGTGCCAGCAGCTTTAGTCCGGGATTTAATGAGCAGTTCTTC.

The CDR3 DNA sequence: TGTGCCAGCAGCATCCCCGGGACTAGCGGGAGGTACGAGCAGTACTTC. Amino acids: CASSIPGTSGRYEQYF. This rearrangement joins TRBV5-4 to TRBJ2-7; 15 bases match TRBD2. Germline loops: CDR1 SGHNT, CDR2 YYREEE (reference sequence). With V trimmed by 4 bases and J by 4 bases, 6 bases remained unmatched. This CDR3 has 16 amino acids. The full variable domain, in which reference TRBV5-4 and TRBJ2-7 provide the parts outside the CDR3, is ETGVTQSPTHLIKTRGQQVTLRCSSQSGHNTVSWYQQALGQGPQFIFQYYREEENGRGNFPPRFSGLQFPNYSSELNVNALELDDSALYLCASSIPGTSGRYEQYFGPGTRLTVT.

This clone was observed once. The rearrangement uses TRBV28 and TRBJ1-5; D might be TRBD1 (6 bases). Germline V gene sequence: CDR1 MDHEN, CDR2 SYDVKM. The CDR3 sequence is 17 residues long. V lost 9 bases and J 4 bases, leaving 25 bases between the germline ends. CDR3 region: CASQGGGPRTSNQPQHF. DNA for the CDR3: TGTGCCAGTCAGGGCGGGGGCCCCCGGACATCGAATCAGCCCCAGCATTTT. Complete variable domain (other parts from reference TRBV28 and TRBJ1-5): DVKVTQSSRYLVKRTGEKVFLECVQDMDHENMFWYRQDPGLGLRLIYFSYDVKMKEKGDIPEGYSVSREKKERFSLILESASTNQTSMYLCASQGGGPRTSNQPQHFGDGTRLSIL.

This clone was observed a few times. The chain links TRBV5-1 to TRBJ2-2, with 10 bases lining up with TRBD2. The CDR3 totals 15 residues. From germline, CDR1 is SGHRS and CDR2 YFSETQ. Unmatched junction bases numbered 3, after V lost 0 bases and J lost 7 bases. This CDR3 reads CASSLVASGGGELFF. The CDR3 DNA is TGCGCCAGCAGCTTGGTGGCTAGCGGGGGCGGGGAGCTGTTTTTT.

The rearrangement joins TRBV7-2 to TRBJ2-5; D ambiguous. Germline assignment: CDR1 SGHTA and CDR2 FQGNSA. The CDR3 loop spans 12 amino acids. V lost 1 base and J lost 4, with 4 bases in between. CDR3 DNA: TGTGCCAGCAGCTTAGAAGCAGAGACCCAGTACTTC. Protein: CASSLEAETQYF.

J is TRBJ2-5 and V is TRBV4-3; TRBD1 matches 11 bases. Per germline, CDR1 LGHNA and CDR2 YSLEER. The J segment lost 5 bases and the V segment lost 3 bases, leaving 5 bases of the junction unmatched. The CDR3 is 15 amino acids. CDR3 in amino acids: CASSQAGTGGETQYF. DNA of the CDR3: TGCGCCAGCAGCCAGGCCGGGACAGGGGGGGAGACCCAGTACTTC.